The T cell receptor (beta chain) described here comes from a study of T cells in Graves' hyperthyroidism and ophthalmopathy. Study at large: Peripheral blood was collected at initial diagnosis, before any treatment.

Germline trimming cut 5 bases from V and 3 bases from J; bases unmatched to any gene: 4. This CDR3 has 15 amino acids. CDR1 MNHEY and CDR2 SMNVEV come from the germline V gene (reference sequence). This clonotype came up many times. No antigen is known for it. Whole-study findings and limits: A model built on 13 V-J features separated ophthalmopathy from stable hyperthyroidism. Blood also held most thyroid clonotypes expanded beyond 0.001.

TCR beta CDR3 regions were amplified from RNA transcripts. First-round RT-PCR targeting the TCR CDR3 was performed with the HTBI primer set. From the multiplex PCR reads, TCRdb called clonotypes with MiXCR, one entry per CDR3 protein. The sample carries roughly 560,000 distinct CDR3 sequences, roughly 14% recorded once. The receptor comes from a woman between 40 and 50 years old with Graves' ophthalmopathy. Sequenced input: blood. The rearrangement links TRBV27 to TRBJ1-2; the match to TRBD1 covers 12 bases. This CDR3 is CASSVGTGGDYGYTF. The CDR3 DNA reads as TGTGCCAGCAGTGTAGGGACAGGGGGCGACTATGGCTACACCTTC.